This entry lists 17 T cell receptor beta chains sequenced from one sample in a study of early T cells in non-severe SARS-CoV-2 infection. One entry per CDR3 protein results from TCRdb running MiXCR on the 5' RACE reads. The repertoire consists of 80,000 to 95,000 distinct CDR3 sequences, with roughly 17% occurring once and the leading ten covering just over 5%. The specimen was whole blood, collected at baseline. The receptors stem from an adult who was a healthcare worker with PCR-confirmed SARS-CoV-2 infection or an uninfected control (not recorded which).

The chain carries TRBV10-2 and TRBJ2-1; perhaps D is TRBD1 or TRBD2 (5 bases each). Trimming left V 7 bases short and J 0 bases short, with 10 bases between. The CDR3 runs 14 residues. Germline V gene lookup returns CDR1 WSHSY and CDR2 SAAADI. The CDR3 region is CASTGTDSYNEQFF. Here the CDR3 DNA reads TGCGCCAGCACTGGGACCGACTCCTACAATGAGCAGTTCTTC.

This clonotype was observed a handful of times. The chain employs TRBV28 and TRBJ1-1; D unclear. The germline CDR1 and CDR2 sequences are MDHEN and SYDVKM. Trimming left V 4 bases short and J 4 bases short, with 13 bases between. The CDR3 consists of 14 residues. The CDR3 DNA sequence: TGTGCCAGCAGTTCCCTTTTTGCGGGCACTGAAGCTTTCTTT. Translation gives CASSSLFAGTEAFF.

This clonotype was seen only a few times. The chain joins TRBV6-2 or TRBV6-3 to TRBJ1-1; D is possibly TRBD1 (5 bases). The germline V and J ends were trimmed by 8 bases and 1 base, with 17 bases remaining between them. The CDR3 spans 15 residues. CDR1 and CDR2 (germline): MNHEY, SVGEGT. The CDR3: CASGQGGVENTEAFF. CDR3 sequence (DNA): TGTGCCAGCGGCCAGGGAGGGGTGGAGAACACTGAAGCTTTCTTT.

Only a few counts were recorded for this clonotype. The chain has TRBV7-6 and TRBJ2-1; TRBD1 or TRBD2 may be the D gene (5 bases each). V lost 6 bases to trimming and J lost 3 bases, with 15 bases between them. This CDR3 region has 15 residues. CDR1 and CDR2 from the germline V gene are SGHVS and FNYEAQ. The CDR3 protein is CASSSGRGFYNEQFF. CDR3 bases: TGTGCCAGCAGTTCCGGACGGGGCTTCTACAATGAGCAGTTCTTC.

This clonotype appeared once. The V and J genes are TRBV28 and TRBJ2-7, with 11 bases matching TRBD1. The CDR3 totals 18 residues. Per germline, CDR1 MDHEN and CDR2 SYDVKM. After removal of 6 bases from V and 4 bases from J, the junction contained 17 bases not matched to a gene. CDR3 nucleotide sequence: TGTGCCAGCAGCACGAGTCGCTGGGGGACAGGGGGATGGTACGAGCAGTACTTC. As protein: CASSTSRWGTGGWYEQYF.

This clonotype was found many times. The CDR3 nucleotides read TGTGCCAGCACCATAGCGGGAGGTTCGGATACGCAGTATTTT. Translating gives CASTIAGGSDTQYF. V gene TRBV5-5 combines with J gene TRBJ2-3, with 10 bases matching TRBD2. Unmatched junction bases numbered 7, after V lost 6 bases and J lost 6 bases. The CDR3 totals 14 residues. Germline-derived CDR1 and CDR2 are SGHKS and YYEKEE (reference sequence).

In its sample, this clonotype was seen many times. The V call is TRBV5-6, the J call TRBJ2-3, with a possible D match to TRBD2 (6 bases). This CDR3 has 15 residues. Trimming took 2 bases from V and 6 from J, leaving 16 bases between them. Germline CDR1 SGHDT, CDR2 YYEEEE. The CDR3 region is CASSLVEGRSDTQYF. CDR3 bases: TGTGCCAGCAGCTTAGTGGAGGGGCGATCCGATACGCAGTATTTT.

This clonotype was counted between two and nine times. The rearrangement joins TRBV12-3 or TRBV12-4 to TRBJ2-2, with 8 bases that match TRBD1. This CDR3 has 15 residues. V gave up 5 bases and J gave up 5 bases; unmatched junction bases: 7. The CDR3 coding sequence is TGTGCCAGCAGTAACGACAGGGGACGAACCGGGGAGCTGTTTTTT. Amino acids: CASSNDRGRTGELFF.

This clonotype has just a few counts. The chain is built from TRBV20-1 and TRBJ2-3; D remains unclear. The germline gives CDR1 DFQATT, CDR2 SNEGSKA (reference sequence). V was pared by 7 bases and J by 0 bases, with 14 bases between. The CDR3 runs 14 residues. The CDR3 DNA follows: TGCAGTGTCCCGCCCTCCTATAGCACAGATACGCAGTATTTT. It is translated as CSVPPSYSTDTQYF.

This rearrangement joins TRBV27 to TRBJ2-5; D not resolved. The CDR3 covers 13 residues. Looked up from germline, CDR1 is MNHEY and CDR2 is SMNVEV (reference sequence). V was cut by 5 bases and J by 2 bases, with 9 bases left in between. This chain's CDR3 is CASSPQNQETQYF. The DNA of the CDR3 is TGTGCCAGCAGTCCCCAAAATCAAGAGACCCAGTACTTC.

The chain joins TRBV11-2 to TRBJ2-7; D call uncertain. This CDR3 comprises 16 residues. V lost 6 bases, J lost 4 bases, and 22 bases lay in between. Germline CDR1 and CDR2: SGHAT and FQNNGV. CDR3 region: CASSFTPNTGPYEQYF. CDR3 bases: TGTGCCAGCAGTTTTACCCCAAACACGGGCCCATACGAGCAGTACTTC. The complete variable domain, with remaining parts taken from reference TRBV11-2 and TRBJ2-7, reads EAGVAQSPRYKIIEKRQSVAFWCNPISGHATLYWYQQILGQGPKLLIQFQNNGVVDDSQLPKDRFSAERLKGVDSTLKIQPAKLEDSAVYLCASSFTPNTGPYEQYFGPGTRLTVT.

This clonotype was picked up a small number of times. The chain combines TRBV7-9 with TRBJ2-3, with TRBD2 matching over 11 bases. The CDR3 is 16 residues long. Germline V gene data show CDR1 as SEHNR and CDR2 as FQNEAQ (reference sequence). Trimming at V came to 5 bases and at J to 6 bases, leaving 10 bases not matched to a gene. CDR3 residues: CASSLRTSGYLDTQYF. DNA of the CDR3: TGTGCCAGCAGCCTCCGGACTAGCGGGTATCTGGATACGCAGTATTTT.

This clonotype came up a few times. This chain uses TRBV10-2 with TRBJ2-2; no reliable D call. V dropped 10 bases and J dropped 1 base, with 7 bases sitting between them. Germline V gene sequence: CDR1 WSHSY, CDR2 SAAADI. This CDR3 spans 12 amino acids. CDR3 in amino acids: CATHENTGELFF. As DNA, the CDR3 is TGCGCCACCCACGAGAACACCGGGGAGCTGTTTTTT.

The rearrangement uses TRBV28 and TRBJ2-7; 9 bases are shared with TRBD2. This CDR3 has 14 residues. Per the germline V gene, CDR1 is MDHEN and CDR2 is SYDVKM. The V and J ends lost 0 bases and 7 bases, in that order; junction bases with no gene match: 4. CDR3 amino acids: CASSLWLAGHEQYF. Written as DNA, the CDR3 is TGTGCCAGCAGTTTATGGCTAGCGGGACATGAGCAGTACTTC.

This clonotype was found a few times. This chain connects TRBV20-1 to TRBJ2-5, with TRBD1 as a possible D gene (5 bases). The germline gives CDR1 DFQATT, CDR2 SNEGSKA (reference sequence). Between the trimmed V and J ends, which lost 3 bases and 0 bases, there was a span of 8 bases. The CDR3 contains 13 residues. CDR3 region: CSASQGYQETQYF. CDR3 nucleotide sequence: TGCAGTGCTAGTCAGGGATACCAAGAGACCCAGTACTTC.

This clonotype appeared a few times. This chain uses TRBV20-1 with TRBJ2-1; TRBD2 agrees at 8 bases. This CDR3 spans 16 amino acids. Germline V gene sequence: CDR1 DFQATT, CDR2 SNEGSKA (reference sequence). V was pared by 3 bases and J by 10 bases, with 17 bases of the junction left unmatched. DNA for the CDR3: TGCAGTGCTAGGGGGAGCCCCCGCGGGAGGCTCGAGGAGCAGTTCTTC. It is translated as CSARGSPRGRLEEQFF.

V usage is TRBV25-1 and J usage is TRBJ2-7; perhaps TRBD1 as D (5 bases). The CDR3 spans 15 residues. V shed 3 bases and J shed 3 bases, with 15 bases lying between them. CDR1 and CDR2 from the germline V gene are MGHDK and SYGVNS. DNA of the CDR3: TGTGCCAGCAGTGAGCAGGGCAAAGGGAACTACGAGCAGTACTTC. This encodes CASSEQGKGNYEQYF.